This TCR beta chain was sequenced during a study of CD8 T cells in ankylosing spondylitis. With 6 bases removed from V and 3 bases from J, the gap between germline ends came to 12 bases. CDR1 is SGDLS and CDR2 is YYNGEE in the germline V gene. CDR3 length: 14 residues. This clonotype has more than one count but fewer than ten. For TCR beta, libraries came from quantitative 5'-RACE with molecular barcodes. MiXCR, applied by TCRdb to the 5' RACE reads, yields one record per CDR3 protein. The sample lists about 39,000 distinct CDR3 sequences; 3% to 3.5% were seen once. This chain links TRBV9 with TRBJ2-2; D tentatively fits TRBD1 or TRBD2 (5 bases each). The sequenced sample was blood, either unsorted or a sorted T cell fraction (not recorded which). The clonotype comes from a male donor with ankylosing spondylitis or in good health (not recorded which). Here the CDR3 DNA reads TGTGCCAGCAACCGGGACCCTCACACCGGGGAGCTGTTTTTT. It encodes CASNRDPHTGELFF.